This TCR beta chain was observed in a study of T cell responses to AZD1222 COVID-19 vaccine. The junction had 12 bases not matched to a gene; V was cut back by 4 bases and J by 6 bases. Germline CDR1 reads SGHTA; CDR2 reads FQGTGA. This CDR3 spans 16 amino acids. As for this clone: Its antigen is unknown.

Overall study results and limits: Only five or six individuals given AZD1222 were seropositive at baseline. Among the donors, most were white British and more were female, and clonal diversity was possibly underestimated. Repertoire sampling occurred only after the peak T cell response. Nearly half of the spike-specific TCRs reportedly recognize variant regions that carry no mutations.

The table came from immunoSEQ multiplex PCR; TCRdb's copy has only in-frame clones and leaves some out. The profile covers more than 150,000 clones, with 80% to 90% appearing a single time and approximately 2.5% taken by the ten largest. The input for sequencing was peripheral blood, taken on day 0 of MenACWY control vaccination. This clonotype originated in an adult in good health. This sequence joins TRBV7-3 and TRBJ2-7; 10 positions agree with TRBD2. CDR3 sequence (DNA): TGTGCCAGCAGCTCGTCCTCCGGGACTAGCGCGGCCGAGCAGTACTTC. Amino acids: CASSSSSGTSAAEQYF.